This note documents a single T cell receptor beta chain sequence. These data originate in a study of blood T cell repertoires in COVID-19. The repertoire was sequenced with immunoSEQ multiplex PCR; TCRdb's copy has only in-frame clones and lacks some. The repertoire holds around 270,000 clones, around 85% seen once, with 0.87% in the top ten. Sample: peripheral blood. This clonotype was sampled from a human donor with COVID-19, enrolled during active disease. The donor label of this sample is uncertain.

As DNA, the CDR3 is TGTGCCAGCATAAGGGAGGGGGCCTACGAGCAGTACTTC. Protein: CASIREGAYEQYF. The chain uses TRBV6-6 and TRBJ2-7; D may be TRBD2 (7 bases). CDR3 length equals 13 residues. The V end lost 7 bases, the J end lost 2 bases, and 12 bases lay between the germline ends. Germline assignment: CDR1 MNHNY and CDR2 SVGAGI (reference sequence).